This TCR beta chain was sequenced during a study of blood T cell repertoires in COVID-19. Background on the study: Whether acute or convalescent, the COVID-19 samples came from the United States, Italy and Spain.

Before being deemed recovered, Cohort 3 donors had two negative PCRs, clearance, or symptom resolution. Authors' data handling: Amplification of reference gene primers provided the estimated nucleated cell counts. Some clones are missing from TCRdb's copy, which holds only in-frame ones; the method was immunoSEQ multiplex PCR. Clonal size and the V and J genes are those of that table, whereas D and trimming came from the DNA. The data contain over 200,000 clones, about four fifths of them singletons. The CDR3 is 14 amino acids. V lost 6 bases and J lost 12, with 20 bases in between. CDR1 is MNHNY, CDR2 SVGAGI, per germline (reference sequence).

The source is a man aged 55 to 70 who had recovered from COVID-19. The chain uses TRBV6-6 and TRBJ1-4, with D tentatively TRBD1 (6 bases). The source material was PBMCs or T cells enriched from blood (not recorded which). CDR3 region: CASSFDVRGGELFF. CDR3 nucleotide sequence: TGTGCCAGCAGCTTCGATGTGAGGGGGGGTGAACTGTTTTTT.